The T cell receptor beta chain under discussion was sequenced for a study of blood T cell repertoires in COVID-19. Regarding this clone: Other DNA sequences in the sample encode the same CDR3.

The CDR3 contains 14 residues. With 0 bases clipped from V and 5 bases from J, the junction kept 1 base outside the gene matches. Germline values: CDR1 SGHRS, CDR2 YFSETQ. The protocol was immunoSEQ multiplex PCR, while the TCRdb copy is restricted to in-frame clones and leaves out a portion. The table lists under 150,000 clones, roughly nine tenths of them singletons. The material sequenced was peripheral blood. The chain joins TRBV5-1 to TRBJ1-2, with TRBD1 matching over 10 bases. The sequence came from a man aged 55-75 years with COVID-19, enrolled during active disease. The chain's CDR3 is CASSLGTGGYGYTF. As DNA, the CDR3 is TGCGCCAGCAGCTTGGGGACAGGGGGGTATGGCTACACCTTC.